Below, 18 T cell receptor beta chains from the same sample are listed, as sequenced in a study of cytomegalovirus exposure and HLA in healthy donors. Both 60 Vbeta primers and 13 Jbeta primers went into the PCR. The data were produced by immunoSEQ multiplex PCR, yet TCRdb's version contains in-frame clones alone and is incomplete. The sample has 120,000 to 150,000 clones, approximately 82% seen once. Sequencing input: PBMCs. Every receptor here comes from a man aged 35 to 55 in good health and CMV-seronegative.

V is TRBV5-4 and J is TRBJ2-7; tentative D call: TRBD1 (5 bases). Germline CDR1 and CDR2: SGHNT and YYREEE (reference sequence). The CDR3 consists of 12 residues. V dropped 4 bases and J dropped 6 bases, with 11 bases sitting between them. This CDR3 is CASSQDMGEQYF. The CDR3 DNA follows: TGTGCCAGCAGCCAGGACATGGGCGAGCAGTACTTC.

The rearrangement joins TRBV5-6 to TRBJ2-5; 8 bases match TRBD1. The ends lost 1 base at V and 6 bases at J; junction bases unmatched: 11. The germline gives CDR1 SGHDT, CDR2 YYEEEE. This CDR3 spans 16 amino acids. In DNA, the CDR3 is TGTGCCAGCAGCTTGCGAGGCAGGGGGCAAGGCCAGACCCAGTACTTC. Translation gives CASSLRGRGQGQTQYF.

The genes are TRBV7-2 and TRBJ2-3; TRBD2 matches 11 bases. Germline V gene data show CDR1 as SGHTA and CDR2 as FQGNSA. Germline trimming cut 3 bases from V and 9 bases from J; bases unmatched to any gene: 11. The CDR3 is made up of 16 amino acids. DNA of the CDR3: TGTGCCAGCAGCTTGTATGGGACTAGCGGTTTCGTAACGCAGTATTTT. Its translation: CASSLYGTSGFVTQYF.

V usage is TRBV23-1 and J usage is TRBJ1-5; 8 bases agree with TRBD1. TRBV23-1 is noted as an ORF with a role that remains uncertain. The CDR3 totals 18 residues. J lost 2 bases, V lost 4 bases, and 13 bases had no gene match. The DNA of the CDR3 is TGCGCCAGCAGTCGATCCCAGGCAGGGGGCTTTCGCAATCAGCCCCAGCATTTT. This encodes CASSRSQAGGFRNQPQHF.

CDR3 protein: CASSVTGGSNYGYTF. As DNA, the CDR3 is TGTGCCAGCAGCGTGACGGGGGGTTCTAACTATGGCTACACCTTC. This chain connects TRBV9 to TRBJ1-2; D possibly corresponds to TRBD1 (5 bases). The germline V gene has CDR1 SGDLS and CDR2 YYNGEE. This CDR3 region has 15 residues. V lost 2 bases, J lost 0 bases, and 11 bases lay in between.

The chain links TRBV28 to TRBJ1-5; possibly TRBD1 for D (6 bases). Trimming took 4 bases from V and 5 from J, leaving 12 bases between them. This CDR3 has 14 residues. Germline V lookup: CDR1 MDHEN, CDR2 SYDVKM. The CDR3: CASSWDINDQPQHF. The CDR3 coding sequence is TGTGCCAGCAGTTGGGACATTAACGATCAGCCCCAGCATTTT.

The chain uses TRBV5-1 and TRBJ2-6, with no clear D. V gave up 2 bases and J gave up 4 bases, with 4 bases separating them. CDR1 SGHRS and CDR2 YFSETQ come from the germline V gene. This CDR3 has 13 amino acids. CDR3 amino acids: CASSFQGANVLTF. CDR3 bases: TGCGCCAGCAGCTTCCAAGGGGCCAACGTCCTGACTTTC.

V gene TRBV15 combines with J gene TRBJ1-2; 7 nucleotides align to TRBD1. The germline V gene encodes CDR1 LNHNV and CDR2 YYDKDF (reference sequence). Unmatched junction bases numbered 8, after V lost 8 bases and J lost 5 bases. The CDR3 runs 13 residues. Here the CDR3 reads CATARGGKYGYTF. In nucleotides, the CDR3 is TGTGCCACCGCCCGAGGGGGCAAGTATGGCTACACCTTC.

The rearrangement uses TRBV5-1 and TRBJ2-7, with D maybe TRBD2 (7 bases). The CDR3 covers 13 residues. Looked up from germline, CDR1 is SGHRS and CDR2 is YFSETQ. V was pared by 5 bases and J by 5 bases, with 14 bases between. In DNA, the CDR3 is TGCGCCAGCAGGTCGGGCGGGGGCGACGAGCAGTACTTC. Translated: CASRSGGGDEQYF.

The CDR3 bases are TGTGCCAGCAGCCCCGACAGGGGCAATCAGCCCCAGCATTTT. Amino acid sequence: CASSPDRGNQPQHF. The V and J genes are TRBV7-2 and TRBJ1-5; 7 positions match TRBD1. The CDR3 spans 14 residues. Germline V gene data show CDR1 as SGHTA and CDR2 as FQGNSA. Trimming cost V 5 bases and J 2 bases; bases outside gene matches: 3.

This clone appeared once. The J gene is TRBJ2-2, the V gene TRBV2, with TRBD1 identical over 10 bases. V trimming: 3 bases; J trimming: 7 bases; junction bases outside the gene matches: 5. The CDR3 spans 15 residues. CDR1 SNHLY and CDR2 FYNNEI come from the germline V gene. As DNA, the CDR3 is TGTGCCAGCAGTGACCTGACAGGGGGCGACGGGGAGCTGTTTTTT. It specifies CASSDLTGGDGELFF.

The gene calls are TRBV5-4 and TRBJ2-7; 7 positions match TRBD1. The CDR3 totals 14 residues. Germline trimming cut 4 bases from V and 5 bases from J; bases unmatched to any gene: 9. Germline CDR1 and CDR2: SGHNT and YYREEE (reference sequence). CDR3 coding DNA: TGTGCCAGCAGCAGGGGACAGAACTTGGACGAGCAGTACTTC. This gives the protein CASSRGQNLDEQYF.

This clone appeared once. V usage is TRBV28 and J usage is TRBJ1-2; TRBD1 might be the D (6 bases). This CDR3 is 13 amino acids long. Germline values: CDR1 MDHEN, CDR2 SYDVKM. The V end was cut by 10 bases, the J end by 0 bases, with 12 bases between. The CDR3 DNA follows: TGTGCCATCGGACAGTCCACTAACTATGGCTACACCTTC. It yields the protein CAIGQSTNYGYTF.

CDR3 nucleotide sequence: TGTGCCAGTAGTATTCTCACGGTGAATCAGCCCCAGCATTTT. It translates to CASSILTVNQPQHF. This chain links TRBV19 with TRBJ1-5; D gene uncertain. Germline V gene sequence: CDR1 LNHDA, CDR2 SQIVND (reference sequence). V lost 3 bases to trimming and J lost 4 bases, with 10 bases between them. The CDR3 loop spans 14 amino acids.

V and J are TRBV29-1 and TRBJ2-3; D gene ambiguous. The CDR3 is made up of 15 amino acids. Trimming stripped 1 base from V and 2 bases from J, with 13 bases between. Per the germline V gene, CDR1 is SQVTM and CDR2 is ANQGSEA. Written as DNA, the CDR3 is TGCAGCGTTGAAGGCAGCGTGCCAAACACAGATACGCAGTATTTT. Its translation is CSVEGSVPNTDTQYF.

Only one count was recorded for this clone. The J gene is TRBJ2-2, the V gene TRBV13; 9 bases align to TRBD1. Germline lookup yields CDR1 PRHDT and CDR2 FYEKMQ (reference sequence). There are 16 residues in the CDR3. The V segment lost 5 bases and the J segment 4 bases; nucleotides outside the gene matches: 8. DNA of the CDR3: TGTGCCAGCAGCCGCACCGGGACAGGGCTCACCGGGGAGCTGTTTTTT. Its protein product is CASSRTGTGLTGELFF.

The chain combines TRBV6-5 with TRBJ1-2, with D maybe TRBD1 (6 bases). V was clipped by 2 bases and J by 5 bases, with 15 bases between them. The length of the CDR3 is 15 residues. The germline CDR1 and CDR2 sequences are MNHEY and SVGAGI. The DNA of the CDR3 is TGTGCCAGCAGTTACCGCGTGGACAGACGATATGGCTACACCTTC. Translation: CASSYRVDRRYGYTF.

The chain has TRBV28 and TRBJ2-7; D is perhaps TRBD1 (6 bases). This CDR3 spans 15 amino acids. The germline V and J ends were trimmed by 6 bases and 0 bases, with 15 bases remaining between them. Germline V lookup: CDR1 MDHEN, CDR2 SYDVKM. This CDR3 reads CASRPDRKSSYEQYF. CDR3 DNA: TGTGCCAGCAGACCCGACAGGAAGAGCTCCTACGAGCAGTACTTC.